These 26 T cell receptor beta chains share one sample of origin, sequenced in a study of cytomegalovirus exposure and HLA in healthy donors. Both 60 Vbeta primers and 13 Jbeta primers went into the PCR. Profiling relied on immunoSEQ multiplex PCR, and the TCRdb table lists in-frame clones only, not all of them. There are approximately 100,000 clones in the sample; around 10% occur only once, and about 5% lies in the top ten. Sequenced sample: PBMCs. These TCRs come from a man in his forties or fifties in good health and CMV-seropositive.

The rearrangement joins TRBV4-1 to TRBJ2-2; D may be TRBD1 (5 bases). Trimming left V 0 bases short and J 3 bases short, with 14 bases between. Germline CDR1 and CDR2: MGHRA and YSYEKL. The CDR3 is made up of 17 amino acids. The DNA for the CDR3 is TGCGCCAGCAGCCAAGATCAGGCAGGGTCGTACACCGGGGAGCTGTTTTTT. Amino acids: CASSQDQAGSYTGELFF.

The table lists this clone with a few counts. V is TRBV4-3 and J is TRBJ2-3, with 9 bases aligning to TRBD2. The CDR3 sequence is 16 residues long. CDR1 is LGHNA, CDR2 YSLEER, per germline. V was pared by 0 bases and J by 4 bases, with 5 bases of the junction left unmatched. CDR3 bases: TGCGCCAGCAGCCAAGATAGCGGGAGAGGGTCAGATACGCAGTATTTT. It translates to CASSQDSGRGSDTQYF.

The J gene is TRBJ2-1, the V gene TRBV7-6; 10 nucleotides line up with TRBD2. J gave up 4 bases and V 2 bases, and 2 bases lay outside the gene matches. Germline CDR1 SGHVS, CDR2 FNYEAQ. This CDR3 contains 15 residues. CDR3 loop: CASSLRAGGYNEQFF. CDR3 nucleotides: TGTGCCAGCAGCTTAAGAGCGGGAGGGTACAATGAGCAGTTCTTC. Full variable domain (missing parts from reference TRBV7-6 and TRBJ2-1): GAGVSQSPRYKVTKRGQDVALRCDPISGHVSLYWYRQALGQGPEFLTYFNYEAQQDKSGLPNDRFSAERPEGSISTLTIQRTEQRDSAMYRCASSLRAGGYNEQFFGPGTRLTVL.

This clone appeared a few times. The genes are TRBV27 and TRBJ2-6; a possible D gene is TRBD1 (5 bases). The ends were cut back, 7 bases at V and 0 bases at J, with 10 bases in the middle. The CDR3 is made up of 15 amino acids. From germline, CDR1 is MNHEY and CDR2 SMNVEV (reference sequence). The CDR3 nucleotides are TGTGCCAGCACCTCAGGGAACTCTGGGGCCAACGTCCTGACTTTC. It specifies CASTSGNSGANVLTF.

This clone was seen a few times. The chain carries TRBV6-1 and TRBJ2-1; the match to TRBD2 covers 13 bases. The CDR3 consists of 15 residues. The J segment lost 9 bases and the V segment lost 8 bases, leaving 10 bases of the junction unmatched. Germline values: CDR1 MNHNS, CDR2 SASEGT. This chain's CDR3 is CASLPGTSGDREQFF. In nucleotides, the CDR3 is TGTGCCAGCCTACCCGGGACTAGCGGGGACCGTGAGCAGTTCTTC.

This clone was found a few times. This chain uses TRBV6-1 with TRBJ1-2; D is unclear. CDR3 length: 18 amino acids. Trimming shortened V by 2 bases and J by 1 base, and 20 bases separated the two germline ends. The V gene's germline CDR1 is MNHNS and CDR2 SASEGT. The CDR3 is CASSEPLYRADYNYGYTF. Written as DNA, the CDR3 is TGTGCCAGCAGTGAACCCCTTTATAGGGCAGACTATAACTATGGCTACACCTTC.

This clone was seen more than once but under ten times. The chain links TRBV19 to TRBJ2-3; a weak D match, TRBD1 (5 bases). This CDR3 has 14 amino acids. The V end lost 4 bases, the J end lost 3 bases, and 11 bases lay between the germline ends. Germline values: CDR1 LNHDA, CDR2 SQIVND (reference sequence). The CDR3 loop reads CASSTSGATDTQYF. CDR3 in DNA: TGTGCCAGTAGTACATCTGGGGCGACAGATACGCAGTATTTT.

V is TRBV28 and J is TRBJ1-2, with D possibly being TRBD1 (5 bases). CDR3 size: 16 residues. Germline V gene lookup returns CDR1 MDHEN and CDR2 SYDVKM. Trimming shortened V by 4 bases and J by 4 bases, and 19 bases separated the two germline ends. In nucleotides, the CDR3 is TGTGCCAGCAGTTCCGGACATGCTCCGCGGGGCTATGGCTACACCTTC. Its translation is CASSSGHAPRGYGYTF.

This chain links TRBV19 with TRBJ2-7; TRBD1 aligns across 8 bases. V lost 2 bases and J lost 1; bases outside the gene matches: 7. The CDR3 contains 16 residues. Germline V gene lookup returns CDR1 LNHDA and CDR2 SQIVND (reference sequence). Here the CDR3 reads CASSIPGTGLSYEQYF. In DNA form, the CDR3 reads TGTGCCAGTAGTATACCCGGGACAGGACTTTCCTACGAGCAGTACTTC. The entire variable domain, with the rest obtained from reference TRBV19 and TRBJ2-7, is as follows: DGGITQSPKYLFRKEGQNVTLSCEQNLNHDAMYWYRQDPGQGLRLIYYSQIVNDFQKGDIAEGYSVSREKKESFPLTVTSAQKNPTAFYLCASSIPGTGLSYEQYFGPGTRLTVT.

The chain carries TRBV7-9 and TRBJ2-7; 8 bases map to TRBD2. From germline, CDR1 is SEHNR and CDR2 FQNEAQ (reference sequence). V lost 5 bases and J lost 6; bases outside the gene matches: 9. The CDR3 runs to 14 residues. The CDR3 region is CASSPSGRGGEQYF. CDR3 in DNA: TGTGCCAGCAGCCCGAGCGGGAGAGGAGGCGAGCAGTACTTC. The whole variable domain, filled in from reference TRBV7-9 and TRBJ2-7, reads DTGVSQNPRHKITKRGQNVTFRCDPISEHNRLYWYRQTLGQGPEFLTYFQNEAQLEKSRLLSDRFSAERPKGSFSTLEIQRTEQGDSAMYLCASSPSGRGGEQYFGPGTRLTVT.

This clone has more than one count but fewer than ten. The J gene is TRBJ2-2, the V gene TRBV4-3; D unresolved. Germline CDR1 LGHNA, CDR2 YSLEER. The CDR3 is 15 residues long. V lost 6 bases to trimming and J lost 5 bases, with 16 bases between them. The chain's CDR3 is CASRPDGSSTGELFF. The CDR3 DNA is TGCGCCAGCAGACCTGATGGTAGCTCAACCGGGGAGCTGTTTTTT.

In this sample, this clone turned up a few times. The chain joins TRBV4-3 to TRBJ2-1, with 10 bases fitting TRBD2. Trimming removed 0 bases from V and 0 bases from J; junction bases left unmatched: 14. The CDR3 length is 21 residues. Germline V gene sequence: CDR1 LGHNA, CDR2 YSLEER. In DNA, the CDR3 is TGCGCCAGCAGCCAAGAGTCATACCGACTAGCGGGCTCAGGCTCCTACAATGAGCAGTTCTTC. Amino acid sequence: CASSQESYRLAGSGSYNEQFF.

The chain carries TRBV6-6 and TRBJ1-4; 9 bases fit TRBD1. CDR1 is MNHNY and CDR2 is SVGAGI in the germline V gene (reference sequence). J was trimmed by 6 bases and V by 4 bases; bases with no gene match: 6. There are 15 residues in the CDR3. The chain's CDR3 is CASSSRGQGDEKLFF. The CDR3 nucleotides are TGTGCCAGCAGTTCCAGGGGACAGGGCGATGAAAAACTGTTTTTT.

The chain links TRBV11-2 to TRBJ2-3; 7 nucleotides match TRBD2. J lost 6 bases, V lost 4 bases, and 10 bases had no gene match. This CDR3 is 15 amino acids long. CDR1 is SGHAT, CDR2 FQNNGV, per germline. The CDR3 coding sequence is TGTGCCAGCAGCTCCCTAGCGGAGGGTATTGATACGCAGTATTTT. Encoded protein: CASSSLAEGIDTQYF.

This clone occurred a few times. The CDR3 loop is CSVSFSVQSSYNEQFF. DNA for the CDR3: TGCAGCGTATCTTTTAGCGTACAAAGCTCCTACAATGAGCAGTTCTTC. The V and J genes are TRBV29-1 and TRBJ2-1; perhaps TRBD2 as D (5 bases). Per germline, CDR1 SQVTM and CDR2 ANQGSEA. CDR3 size: 16 residues. V was cut by 6 bases and J by 0 bases, with 18 bases left in between.

In this sample, this clone turned up a few times. The V call is TRBV10-3, the J call TRBJ2-5; no clear D gene. V was shortened by 2 bases and J by 7 bases, with 11 bases between the two germline ends. This CDR3 comprises 13 residues. The V gene's germline CDR1 is ENHRY and CDR2 SYGVKD. CDR3 residues: CAISEARFVTQYF. The CDR3, as DNA: TGTGCCATCAGTGAGGCCCGGTTTGTGACCCAGTACTTC.

This clone was counted only a few times. The chain joins TRBV30 to TRBJ2-7; D gene uncertain. The V gene's germline CDR1 is GTSNPN and CDR2 SVGIG (reference sequence). Deletions cut 2 bases from V and 4 bases from J, with 9 bases between. This CDR3 contains 12 residues. CDR3 region: CAWSLALYEQYF. The CDR3 nucleotides are TGTGCCTGGAGTCTGGCCCTTTACGAGCAGTACTTC.

This clone was seen a few times. The rearrangement uses TRBV28 and TRBJ2-2, with a possible D match to TRBD2 (7 bases). CDR3 length: 15 amino acids. V was cut by 6 bases and J by 2 bases, with 13 bases left in between. Germline V gives CDR1 MDHEN, CDR2 SYDVKM. CDR3 residues: CASRGGGANTGELFF. The CDR3 DNA is TGTGCCAGCAGGGGAGGGGGGGCCAACACCGGGGAGCTGTTTTTT.

The V gene is TRBV19, the J gene TRBJ1-1; D perhaps matches TRBD1 (5 bases). This CDR3 has 15 residues. The V end lost 7 bases, the J end lost 5 bases, and 20 bases lay between the germline ends. CDR1 is LNHDA and CDR2 is SQIVND in the germline V gene (reference sequence). The CDR3 region is CASMVQGTLETEAFF. The CDR3 coding sequence is TGTGCCAGTATGGTGCAGGGCACTCTGGAGACTGAAGCTTTCTTT. Looking up the rest from reference TRBV19 and TRBJ1-1 gives the full variable domain: DGGITQSPKYLFRKEGQNVTLSCEQNLNHDAMYWYRQDPGQGLRLIYYSQIVNDFQKGDIAEGYSVSREKKESFPLTVTSAQKNPTAFYLCASMVQGTLETEAFFGQGTRLTVV.

This clone showed up just a few times. The CDR3 region has the DNA TGTGCCAGCAGCTTAGAATCGGCAGGGGCCTACGAGCAGTACTTC. Encoded protein: CASSLESAGAYEQYF. The rearrangement joins TRBV11-1 to TRBJ2-7; D might be TRBD1 (6 bases). V was trimmed by 1 base and J by 2 bases, leaving 12 bases between them. The CDR3 length is 15 residues. Germline V CDR1 and CDR2: SGHAT, FQDESV (reference sequence).

This clone was counted a few times. V usage is TRBV28 and J usage is TRBJ2-5; 8 nucleotides match TRBD1. The CDR3 spans 16 residues. Losses at the gene ends were 7 bases for V and 2 bases for J; bases not matched to a gene: 12. Germline CDR1 reads MDHEN; CDR2 reads SYDVKM. CDR3: CASTKPGRGLQETQYF. The CDR3 DNA follows: TGTGCCAGCACCAAACCCGGCAGGGGGCTACAAGAGACCCAGTACTTC.

The chain combines TRBV6-4 with TRBJ2-1, with a possible D match to TRBD1 (5 bases). CDR1 and CDR2 (germline): MRHNA, SNTAGT. Trimming removed 7 bases at V and 3 bases at J, with 10 bases between. The CDR3 totals 13 residues. CDR3 region: CASMQGSYNEQFF. The DNA for the CDR3 is TGTGCCAGCATGCAGGGCAGCTACAATGAGCAGTTCTTC.

This clone turned up a few times. The V call is TRBV30, the J call TRBJ2-5, with 9 bases lining up with TRBD1. The germline V gene has CDR1 GTSNPN and CDR2 SVGIG (reference sequence). CDR3 length: 15 residues. The J segment lost 5 bases and the V segment lost 3 bases, leaving 10 bases of the junction unmatched. As DNA, the CDR3 is TGTGCCTGGAGCGCCGGGACAGGGAGGACGGAGACCCAGTACTTC. It codes for CAWSAGTGRTETQYF. Looking up the rest from reference TRBV30 and TRBJ2-5 gives the full variable domain: SQTIHQWPATLVQPVGSPLSLECTVEGTSNPNLYWYRQAAGRGLQLLFYSVGIGQISSEVPQNLSASRPQDRQFILSSKKLLLSDSGFYLCAWSAGTGRTETQYFGPGTRLLVL.

This sequence joins TRBV11-3 and TRBJ2-5, with 7 bases fitting TRBD1. The trim removed 4 bases at V and 9 bases at J, leaving 5 bases unmatched. This CDR3 has 12 residues. The germline V gene encodes CDR1 SGHNT and CDR2 YENEEA. CDR3 DNA: TGTGCCAGCAGCTCGTTAGGGGGCCCCCAGTACTTC. Translating gives CASSSLGGPQYF.

The rearrangement uses TRBV7-2 and TRBJ2-1, with 8 bases aligning to TRBD2. The trim removed 0 bases at V and 9 bases at J, leaving 10 bases unmatched. In germline, CDR1 is SGHTA, CDR2 FQGNSA. The CDR3 length is 16 residues. CDR3 loop: CASSLAAGGRNAEQFF. The CDR3 bases are TGTGCCAGCAGCTTAGCGGCGGGCGGGAGGAACGCTGAGCAGTTCTTC.

This clone has just a few counts. This chain connects TRBV5-1 to TRBJ2-1, with TRBD2 identical over 9 bases. The ends lost 4 bases at V and 8 bases at J; junction bases unmatched: 13. Germline V gene lookup returns CDR1 SGHRS and CDR2 YFSETQ. This CDR3 region has 16 residues. CDR3 sequence: CASSLAGTSIPHEQFF. CDR3 in DNA: TGCGCCAGCAGCCTCGCCGGGACTAGCATCCCCCATGAGCAGTTCTTC.